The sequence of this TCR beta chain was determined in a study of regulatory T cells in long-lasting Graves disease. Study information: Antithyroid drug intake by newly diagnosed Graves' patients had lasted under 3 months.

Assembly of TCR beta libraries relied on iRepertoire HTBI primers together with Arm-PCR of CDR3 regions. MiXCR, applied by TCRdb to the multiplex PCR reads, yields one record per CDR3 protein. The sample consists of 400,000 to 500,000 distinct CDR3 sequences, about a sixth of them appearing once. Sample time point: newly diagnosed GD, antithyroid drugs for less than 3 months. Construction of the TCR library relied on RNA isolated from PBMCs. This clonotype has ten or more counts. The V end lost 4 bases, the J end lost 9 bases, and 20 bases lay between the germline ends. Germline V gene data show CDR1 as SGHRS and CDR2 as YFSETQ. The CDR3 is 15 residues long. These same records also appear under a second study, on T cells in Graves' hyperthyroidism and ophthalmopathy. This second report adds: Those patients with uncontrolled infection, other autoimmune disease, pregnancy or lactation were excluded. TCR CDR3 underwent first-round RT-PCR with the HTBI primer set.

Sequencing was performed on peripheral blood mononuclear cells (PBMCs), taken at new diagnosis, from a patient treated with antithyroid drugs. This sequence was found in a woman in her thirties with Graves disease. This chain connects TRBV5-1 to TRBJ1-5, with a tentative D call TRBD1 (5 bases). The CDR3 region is CASSPGEGLLGPQHF. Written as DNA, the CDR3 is TGCGCCAGCAGCCCTGGGGAGGGACTACTAGGGCCCCAGCATTTT. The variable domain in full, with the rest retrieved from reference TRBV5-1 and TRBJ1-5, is KAGVTQTPRYLIKTRGQQVTLSCSPISGHRSVSWYQQTPGQGLQFLFEYFSETQRNKGNFPGRFSGRQFSNSRSEMNVSTLELGDSALYLCASSPGEGLLGPQHFGDGTRLSIL.